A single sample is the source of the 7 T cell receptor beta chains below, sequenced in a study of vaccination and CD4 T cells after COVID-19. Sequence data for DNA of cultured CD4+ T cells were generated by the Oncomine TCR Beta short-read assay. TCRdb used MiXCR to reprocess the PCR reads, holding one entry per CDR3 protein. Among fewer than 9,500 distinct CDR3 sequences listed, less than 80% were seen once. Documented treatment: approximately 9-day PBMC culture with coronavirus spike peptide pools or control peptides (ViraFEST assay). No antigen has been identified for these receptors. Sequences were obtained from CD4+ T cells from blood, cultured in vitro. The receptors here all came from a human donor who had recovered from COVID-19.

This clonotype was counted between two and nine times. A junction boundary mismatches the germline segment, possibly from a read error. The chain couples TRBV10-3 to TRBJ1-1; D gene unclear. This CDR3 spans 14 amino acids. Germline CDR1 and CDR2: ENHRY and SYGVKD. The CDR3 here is CASSYSWVGTEAFF. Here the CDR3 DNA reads TGTGCCAGCAGTTACTCCTGGGTAGGCACTGAAGCTTTCTTT.

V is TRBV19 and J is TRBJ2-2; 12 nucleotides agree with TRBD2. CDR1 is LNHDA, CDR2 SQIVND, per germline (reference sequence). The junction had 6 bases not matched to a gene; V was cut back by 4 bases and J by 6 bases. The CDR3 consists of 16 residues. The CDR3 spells CASSRLAGGPAGELFF. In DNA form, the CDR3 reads TGTGCCAGTAGTAGGCTAGCGGGGGGGCCTGCCGGGGAGCTGTTTTTT.

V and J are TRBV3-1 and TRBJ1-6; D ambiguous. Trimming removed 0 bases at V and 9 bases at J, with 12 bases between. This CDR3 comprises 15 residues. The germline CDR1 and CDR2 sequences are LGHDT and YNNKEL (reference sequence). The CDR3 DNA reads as TGTGCCAGCAGCCAAGAGGGAGGAGGCAGTTCACCCCTCCACTTT. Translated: CASSQEGGGSSPLHF.

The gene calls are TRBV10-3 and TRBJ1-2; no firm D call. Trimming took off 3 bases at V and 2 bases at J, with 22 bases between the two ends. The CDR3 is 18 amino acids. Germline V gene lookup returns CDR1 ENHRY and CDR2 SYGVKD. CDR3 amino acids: CAISELGSPLANNYGYTF. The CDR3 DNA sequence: TGTGCCATCAGTGAACTGGGGAGCCCTCTGGCGAACAACTATGGCTACACCTTC.

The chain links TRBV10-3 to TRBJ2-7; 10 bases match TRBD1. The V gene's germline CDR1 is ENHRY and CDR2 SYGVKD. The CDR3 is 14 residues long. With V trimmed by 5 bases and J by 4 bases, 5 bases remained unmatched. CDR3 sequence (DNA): TGTGCCATCAGTTCGACAGGGGGCAATTACGAGCAGTACTTC. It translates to CAISSTGGNYEQYF.

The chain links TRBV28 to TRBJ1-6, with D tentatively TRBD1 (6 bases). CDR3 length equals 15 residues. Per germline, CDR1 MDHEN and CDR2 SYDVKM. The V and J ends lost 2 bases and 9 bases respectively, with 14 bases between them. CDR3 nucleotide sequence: TGTGCCAGCAGTTTAGAACAGGGTTTCGGTTCACCCCTCCACTTT. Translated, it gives CASSLEQGFGSPLHF.

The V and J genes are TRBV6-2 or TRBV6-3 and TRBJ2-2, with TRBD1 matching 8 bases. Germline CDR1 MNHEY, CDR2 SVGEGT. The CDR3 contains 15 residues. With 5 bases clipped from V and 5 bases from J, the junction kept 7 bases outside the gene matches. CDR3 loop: CASSPGQVLTGELFF. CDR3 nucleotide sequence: TGTGCCAGCAGTCCGGGACAGGTTCTGACCGGGGAGCTGTTTTTT.